These 32 T cell receptor beta chains came from one sample sequenced in a study of blood T cell repertoires in COVID-19 (dated by TCRdb to the early 2020s). Receptors were amplified or captured by the immunoSEQ multiplex PCR assay. This is the immuneACCESS table as TCRdb keeps it, with only in-frame sequences that have V and J called. A part of the clones is gone; compared with another copy, unresolved V genes explain less than half, and the rest is unexplained. Present in this sample are 95,000 to 100,000 clones, 87% of which were seen just once. Roughly 11% of the sample is held by the ten biggest clonotypes. The sample taken for sequencing was peripheral blood. The receptors were gathered from a woman aged 25 to 39 with acute or convalescent COVID-19.

The chain joins TRBV7-3 to TRBJ2-2; unclear D gene. Germline V CDR1 and CDR2: SGHTA, FQGTGA. The germline V and J ends were trimmed by 5 bases and 1 base, with 5 bases remaining between them. The CDR3 is made up of 13 amino acids. CDR3 in amino acids: CASSPRNTGELFF. DNA for the CDR3: TGTGCCAGCAGCCCCCGGAACACCGGGGAGCTGTTTTTT.

V and J are TRBV6-5 and TRBJ2-3, with a tentative D call TRBD1 (7 bases). Trimming left V 8 bases short and J 3 bases short, with 15 bases between. Per the germline V gene, CDR1 is MNHEY and CDR2 is SVGAGI. This CDR3 is built from 14 residues. CDR3 coding DNA: TGTGCCAGCGTGGAGGGGGCCTGGACAGATACGCAGTATTTT. It yields the protein CASVEGAWTDTQYF.

V gene TRBV10-3 combines with J gene TRBJ1-6, with 7 positions matching TRBD1. There are 14 residues in the CDR3. Trimming at V came to 5 bases and at J to 5 bases, leaving 3 bases not matched to a gene. The V gene's germline CDR1 is ENHRY and CDR2 SYGVKD. Here the CDR3 DNA reads TGTGCCATCAGTCTAACAGGGGATAATTCACCCCTCCACTTT. It codes for CAISLTGDNSPLHF.

V and J are TRBV10-3 and TRBJ2-7, with 7 bases identical to TRBD1. V lost 6 bases and J lost 0; bases outside the gene matches: 8. The germline gives CDR1 ENHRY, CDR2 SYGVKD. The CDR3 is made up of 15 amino acids. The CDR3 region has the DNA TGTGCCATCAGCGACCGGGACAGCCTCTCCTACGAGCAGTACTTC. It yields the protein CAISDRDSLSYEQYF.

The chain couples TRBV21-1 to TRBJ1-1. TRBV21-1 is classified as a pseudogene. The CDR3 covers 16 residues. The CDR3, as DNA: TGTGCCAGCAGCAAAGCGTGGGGGGATTGGGGCACTGAAGCTTTCTTT. This sequence encodes CASSKAWGDWGTEAFF.

This clone was observed a few times. V gene TRBV28 combines with J gene TRBJ1-2; 7 nucleotides align to TRBD1. The trim removed 10 bases at V and 2 bases at J, leaving 10 bases unmatched. The length of the CDR3 is 14 residues. In germline, CDR1 is MDHEN, CDR2 SYDVKM. In DNA form, the CDR3 reads TGTGCCATCTTAAGGGGGCAAGGGAACTATGGCTACACCTTC. Translated: CAILRGQGNYGYTF.

The chain carries TRBV2 and TRBJ1-6; D not certain. Germline values: CDR1 SNHLY, CDR2 FYNNEI. This CDR3 is 13 amino acids long. Trimming shortened V by 7 bases and J by 7 bases, and 11 bases separated the two germline ends. The CDR3 loop is CASTPTLNSPLHF. The CDR3 nucleotides are TGTGCCAGCACCCCGACATTGAATTCACCCCTCCACTTT.

The chain recombines TRBV25-1 with TRBJ2-3; 7 nucleotides match TRBD1. The V and J ends lost 6 bases and 0 bases, in that order; junction bases with no gene match: 6. There are 15 residues in the CDR3. The germline CDR1 and CDR2 sequences are MGHDK and SYGVNS. Here the CDR3 DNA reads TGTGCCAGCAGGGACAGGTTTTCTAGCACAGATACGCAGTATTTT. It codes for CASRDRFSSTDTQYF.

This clone has a single count. The chain uses TRBV7-2 and TRBJ1-2; 8 bases match TRBD1. Germline trimming cut 5 bases from V and 4 bases from J; bases unmatched to any gene: 3. Germline V gene data show CDR1 as SGHTA and CDR2 as FQGNSA. The CDR3 extends over 13 amino acids. CDR3 amino acids: CASSRDRIYGYTF. The CDR3 bases are TGTGCCAGCAGCAGGGACAGGATCTATGGCTACACCTTC.

For this clone: A read error may account for a junction end that differs from germline. The rearrangement uses TRBV5-1 and TRBJ2-2, with TRBD1 identical over 7 bases. The CDR3 sequence is 15 residues long. Germline CDR1 SGHRS, CDR2 YFSETQ. The CDR3 sequence: CASSLGGQNAGELFF. The CDR3 DNA reads TGCGCCAGCAGCTTGGGGGGACAGAACGCCGGGGAGCTGTTTTTT.

The rearrangement uses TRBV15 and TRBJ1-4; TRBD1 agrees at 8 bases. V was pared by 5 bases and J by 7 bases, with 12 bases of the junction left unmatched. The CDR3 totals 16 residues. CDR1 and CDR2 (germline): LNHNV, YYDKDF (reference sequence). The CDR3 DNA sequence: TGTGCCACCAGCGACCCCGGACAGGGCTTTGGTGAAAAACTGTTTTTT. This sequence encodes CATSDPGQGFGEKLFF. Combining the CDR3 with reference TRBV15 and TRBJ1-4 gives the whole variable domain DAMVIQNPRYQVTQFGKPVTLSCSQTLNHNVMYWYQQKSSQAPKLLFHYYDKDFNNEADTPDNFQSRRPNTSFCFLDIRSPGLGDTAMYLCATSDPGQGFGEKLFFGSGTQLSVL.

V usage is TRBV7-9 and J usage is TRBJ2-3; D possibly corresponds to TRBD1 (5 bases). Trimming removed 5 bases at V and 0 bases at J, with 12 bases between. The CDR3 runs 15 residues. Looked up from germline, CDR1 is SEHNR and CDR2 is FQNEAQ (reference sequence). CDR3 amino acids: CASSPRVMSTDTQYF. The CDR3 DNA reads as TGTGCCAGCAGCCCCAGGGTAATGAGCACAGATACGCAGTATTTT.

The rearrangement uses TRBV19 and TRBJ2-7, with 10 bases aligning to TRBD1. CDR1 and CDR2 (germline): LNHDA, SQIVND (reference sequence). This CDR3 contains 14 residues. The V gene end was trimmed by 5 bases and the J gene end by 3 bases; junction bases not matched to a gene: 4. Written as DNA, the CDR3 is TGTGCCAGTAGTGTGGGGACAGGGGTCTACGAGCAGTACTTC. It codes for CASSVGTGVYEQYF.

V gene TRBV6-5 combines with J gene TRBJ1-6, with D possibly being TRBD1 (5 bases). The CDR3 is made up of 14 amino acids. V lost 6 bases and J lost 4, with 10 bases in between. Germline V CDR1 and CDR2: MNHEY, SVGAGI. The CDR3 sequence is CASRQRQYNSPLHF. In DNA form, the CDR3 reads TGTGCCAGCAGACAAAGACAGTATAATTCACCCCTCCACTTT.

J is TRBJ1-1 and V is TRBV6-1; D is unclear. The V end lost 3 bases, the J end lost 6 bases, and 14 bases lay between the germline ends. The CDR3 is 14 residues long. Germline V gene lookup returns CDR1 MNHNS and CDR2 SASEGT. The CDR3 nucleotides read TGTGCCAGCAGTGAGGGTCGGGTCGCCGCTGAAGCTTTCTTT. This gives the protein CASSEGRVAAEAFF.

The rearrangement links TRBV7-9 to TRBJ1-1; D not resolved. Germline V gene data show CDR1 as SEHNR and CDR2 as FQNEAQ (reference sequence). The CDR3 extends over 15 amino acids. V lost 5 bases to trimming and J lost 3 bases, with 16 bases between them. CDR3 sequence: CASSGGGEGYTEAFF. The CDR3, as DNA: TGTGCCAGCAGCGGAGGCGGTGAGGGCTACACTGAAGCTTTCTTT.

The V and J genes are TRBV11-2 and TRBJ1-3; D unclear. Germline-derived CDR1 and CDR2 are SGHAT and FQNNGV. This CDR3 is built from 14 residues. The V end was cut by 2 bases, the J end by 0 bases, with 5 bases between. CDR3 residues: CASSLLPSGNTIYF. The CDR3 nucleotides are TGTGCCAGCAGCTTACTCCCCTCTGGAAACACCATATATTTT.

The chain uses TRBV12-3 or TRBV12-4 and TRBJ2-3, with D possibly being TRBD2 (6 bases). Between the trimmed V and J ends, which lost 1 base and 9 bases, there was a span of 8 bases. This CDR3 comprises 12 residues. DNA of the CDR3: TGTGCCAGCAGTTTAGGGGGAGGAACGCAGTATTTT. It specifies CASSLGGGTQYF.

The rearrangement joins TRBV10-3 to TRBJ2-7; TRBD1 aligns across 10 bases. Looked up from germline, CDR1 is ENHRY and CDR2 is SYGVKD. The CDR3 loop spans 14 amino acids. The V gene end was trimmed by 5 bases and the J gene end by 5 bases; junction bases not matched to a gene: 6. The CDR3 here is CAISLSGQGNEQYF. The CDR3 DNA reads as TGTGCCATCAGTCTATCGGGACAGGGGAACGAGCAGTACTTC.

The chain is built from TRBV4-2 and TRBJ1-1; D may be TRBD1 (5 bases). CDR1 is LGHNA, CDR2 YNFKEQ, per germline. V lost 3 bases and J lost 1, with 9 bases in between. This CDR3 comprises 14 residues. CDR3 sequence: CASSQLGGNTEAFF. CDR3 DNA: TGTGCCAGCAGCCAGTTGGGGGGGAACACTGAAGCTTTCTTT.

V usage is TRBV6-5 and J usage is TRBJ1-6; 9 bases map to TRBD1. Looked up from germline, CDR1 is MNHEY and CDR2 is SVGAGI. Unmatched junction bases numbered 6, after V lost 5 bases and J lost 7 bases. There are 15 residues in the CDR3. CDR3 DNA sequence: TGTGCCAGCAGTCCCTGGGACAGGGACAATTCACCCCTCCACTTT. Residues: CASSPWDRDNSPLHF.

The chain is built from TRBV5-5 and TRBJ2-7, with 7 nucleotides matching TRBD1. This CDR3 contains 12 residues. V lost 4 bases, J lost 4 bases, and 2 bases stayed unmatched. Germline CDR1 and CDR2: SGHKS and YYEKEE (reference sequence). CDR3 DNA sequence: TGTGCCAGCAGCCGGGACAGTTACGAGCAGTACTTC. Its translation: CASSRDSYEQYF.

The chain combines TRBV30 with TRBJ2-7; perhaps TRBD1 as D (6 bases). Trimming took 2 bases from V and 6 from J, leaving 14 bases between them. The CDR3 length is 13 residues. Germline-derived CDR1 and CDR2 are GTSNPN and SVGIG (reference sequence). In nucleotides, the CDR3 is TGTGCCTGGAGTACAGTTACAGGGATCGAGCAGTACTTC. Its protein is CAWSTVTGIEQYF.

This sequence joins TRBV15 and TRBJ1-1; TRBD1 matches 11 bases. CDR3 length: 14 residues. The junction had 5 bases not matched to a gene; V was cut back by 6 bases and J by 5 bases. Germline CDR1 LNHNV, CDR2 YYDKDF (reference sequence). DNA for the CDR3: TGTGCCACCAGGTTGGACAGGGGGCGTACTGAAGCTTTCTTT. This encodes CATRLDRGRTEAFF.

The chain links TRBV19 to TRBJ2-3; 8 bases are shared with TRBD2. The J segment lost 1 base and the V segment lost 5 bases, leaving 8 bases of the junction unmatched. The germline V gene encodes CDR1 LNHDA and CDR2 SQIVND (reference sequence). This CDR3 is built from 16 residues. CDR3 residues: CASSAQRGLGTDTQYF. Written as DNA, the CDR3 is TGTGCCAGTAGTGCCCAGCGGGGGCTTGGCACAGATACGCAGTATTTT.

The chain couples TRBV29-1 to TRBJ1-2, with 12 bases identical to TRBD1. V lost 6 bases and J lost 8; bases outside the gene matches: 7. CDR1 SQVTM and CDR2 ANQGSEA come from the germline V gene. This CDR3 has 13 amino acids. CDR3 residues: CSVSGTGGRGYTF. DNA of the CDR3: TGCAGCGTATCCGGGACAGGGGGCCGAGGCTACACCTTC.

V gene TRBV6-5 combines with J gene TRBJ1-5, with D perhaps TRBD1 (5 bases). CDR1 and CDR2 from the germline V gene are MNHEY and SVGAGI. The V end was cut by 2 bases, the J end by 5 bases, with 13 bases between. This CDR3 is 15 amino acids long. As DNA, the CDR3 is TGTGCCAGCAGTTACACCGGGACGGGGGATCAGCCCCAGCATTTT. Translated, it gives CASSYTGTGDQPQHF.

The chain couples TRBV18 to TRBJ1-1; 9 bases line up with TRBD1. The CDR3 sequence is 13 residues long. Germline CDR1 reads KGHSH; CDR2 reads LQKENI. Losses at the gene ends were 3 bases for V and 10 bases for J; bases not matched to a gene: 6. The CDR3 region has the DNA TGTGCCAGCTCACCTAATGGACAGGGGATAGCTTTCTTT. Translating gives CASSPNGQGIAFF. Full variable domain (rest looked up from reference TRBV18 and TRBJ1-1): NAGVMQNPRHLVRRRGQEARLRCSPMKGHSHVYWYRQLPEEGLKFMVYLQKENIIDESGMPKERFSAEFPKEGPSILRIQQVVRGDSAAYFCASSPNGQGIAFFGQGTRLTVV.

This chain connects TRBV7-3 to TRBJ1-1, with D perhaps TRBD1 (5 bases). The CDR3 has 13 residues. The V gene lost 2 bases and the J gene lost 10 bases, with 14 bases spanning the gap. In germline, CDR1 is SGHTA, CDR2 FQGTGA. Written as DNA, the CDR3 is TGTGCCAGCAGCTTAGGACATGCCGGTACAGCTTTCTTT. It is translated as CASSLGHAGTAFF. Supplemented by reference TRBV7-3 and TRBJ1-1, the full variable domain reads GAGVSQTPSNKVTEKGKYVELRCDPISGHTALYWYRQSLGQGPEFLIYFQGTGAADDSGLPNDRFFAVRPEGSVSTLKIQRTERGDSAVYLCASSLGHAGTAFFGQGTRLTVV.

This clone was counted once. The chain links TRBV16 to TRBJ1-5; D gene unclear. The V end lost 4 bases, the J end lost 7 bases, and 17 bases lay between the germline ends. The CDR3 covers 15 residues. CDR1 and CDR2 from the germline V gene are KGHSY and FQNENV. CDR3 DNA: TGTGCCAGCAGCCGAGACGAGGGCTATTGGCAGCCCCAGCATTTT. This encodes CASSRDEGYWQPQHF.

The chain is built from TRBV12-3 or TRBV12-4 and TRBJ2-5; the D is unclear. Between the trimmed V and J ends, which lost 5 bases and 5 bases, there was a span of 12 bases. The CDR3 covers 13 residues. The CDR3 DNA sequence: TGTGCCAGCAGTGTCCGGTCGCGGGAGACCCAGTACTTC. Encoded protein: CASSVRSRETQYF.

The chain uses TRBV14 and TRBJ1-1; D not resolved. V was cut by 2 bases and J by 1 base, with 8 bases left in between. The length of the CDR3 is 14 residues. Germline CDR1 and CDR2: SGHDN and FVKESK. The CDR3 coding sequence is TGTGCCAGCAGCCAATGGCCGGGGAACACTGAAGCTTTCTTT. Amino acids: CASSQWPGNTEAFF.